The 27 T cell receptor beta chains below all came from one sample that was sequenced in a study of T-cell memory formation after mild COVID-19. TCRdb fed the 5' RACE reads into MiXCR, producing one record per CDR3 protein. This sample yields 250,000 to 300,000 distinct CDR3 sequences, of which about 15% are seen a single time; approximately 23% belongs to the top ten. Input material: PBMCs or a T cell subset sorted from them (not recorded which). These receptors were obtained from a man between 18 and 35 years old who had mild COVID-19 (a few samples of this study predate the infection). Cell type and time point are not known.

In this sample, this clonotype turned up many times. The chain recombines TRBV20-1 with TRBJ2-5; D is undetermined. Trimming took 2 bases from V and 5 from J, leaving 9 bases between them. CDR1 and CDR2 from the germline V gene are DFQATT and SNEGSKA (reference sequence). There are 12 residues in the CDR3. CDR3: CSARLVSETQYF. CDR3 coding DNA: TGCAGTGCTAGACTAGTTTCGGAGACCCAGTACTTC.

The rearrangement links TRBV28 to TRBJ2-5, with a tentative D call TRBD1 (5 bases). Germline V gene data show CDR1 as MDHEN and CDR2 as SYDVKM. The CDR3 is 13 residues long. The V and J ends lost 4 bases and 3 bases respectively, with 9 bases between them. The DNA for the CDR3 is TGTGCCAGCAGTTCTGGGGCCGAAGAGACCCAGTACTTC. Translation: CASSSGAEETQYF.

The chain carries TRBV30 and TRBJ1-1; D perhaps matches TRBD1 (5 bases). V shed 0 bases and J shed 2 bases, with 10 bases lying between them. The germline V gene encodes CDR1 GTSNPN and CDR2 SVGIG (reference sequence). This CDR3 has 14 residues. This CDR3 is CAWSVGTGNTEAFF. CDR3 DNA sequence: TGTGCCTGGAGTGTTGGGACGGGAAACACTGAAGCTTTCTTT.

This clonotype was counted only a few times. The chain recombines TRBV20-1 with TRBJ1-4; perhaps TRBD1 as D (6 bases). The germline V gene encodes CDR1 DFQATT and CDR2 SNEGSKA (reference sequence). This CDR3 region has 13 residues. Trimming took off 5 bases at V and 4 bases at J, with 11 bases between the two ends. The DNA of the CDR3 is TGCAGTGCTCGGGACACCAATAATGAAAAACTGTTTTTT. This encodes CSARDTNNEKLFF.

This clonotype has only a few counts. The chain couples TRBV20-1 to TRBJ1-1; TRBD1 agrees at 7 bases. CDR1 and CDR2 from the germline V gene are DFQATT and SNEGSKA (reference sequence). J gave up 5 bases and V 1 base, and 16 bases lay outside the gene matches. The CDR3 length is 17 residues. As DNA, the CDR3 is TGCAGTGCTAGAGTTATCGGCAGGCTAAGGGGGCGTACTGAAGCTTTCTTT. This gives the protein CSARVIGRLRGRTEAFF.

The rearrangement uses TRBV27 and TRBJ2-7, with D hard to call. V lost 6 bases and J 0 bases, leaving 12 bases between the germline ends. The CDR3 consists of 14 residues. CDR1 is MNHEY and CDR2 is SMNVEV in the germline V gene (reference sequence). The CDR3 sequence is CASRYGRSSYEQYF. Here the CDR3 DNA reads TGTGCCAGCAGATATGGACGAAGCTCCTACGAGCAGTACTTC.

This clonotype was seen a few times. The chain joins TRBV7-7 to TRBJ2-7; D is tentatively TRBD1 or TRBD2 (5 bases each). The CDR3 runs to 15 residues. CDR1 and CDR2 from the germline V gene are SSHAT and FNYEAQ (reference sequence). The CDR3 nucleotides read TGTGCTAGCAGCGGTAGGGACCGAGATTTGGGGGAGCAGTACGTC. Residues: CASSGRDRDLGEQYV.

The V gene is TRBV10-3, the J gene TRBJ2-1, with D unresolved. Germline lookup yields CDR1 ENHRY and CDR2 SYGVKD. Trimming removed 3 bases from V and 0 bases from J, with 9 bases in between. The CDR3 extends over 15 amino acids. The CDR3: CAISDRGDSYNEQFF. Here the CDR3 DNA reads TGTGCCATCAGTGATCGTGGGGACTCCTACAATGAGCAGTTCTTC.

This clonotype has more than one count but fewer than ten. The chain employs TRBV5-1 and TRBJ2-7; TRBD1 might be the D (7 bases). The V gene's germline CDR1 is SGHRS and CDR2 YFSETQ. The CDR3 runs to 16 residues. Between the trimmed V and J ends, which lost 9 bases and 5 bases, there was a span of 27 bases. The CDR3 region is CATLQGQEEGAHEQYV. The CDR3 DNA follows: TGCGCCACACTCCAGGGTCAAGAGGAGGGGGCCCACGAGCAGTACGTC.

The chain has TRBV7-9 and TRBJ1-1; possibly TRBD1 for D (6 bases). The germline CDR1 and CDR2 sequences are SEHNR and FQNEAQ (reference sequence). The V gene lost 3 bases and the J gene lost 7 bases, with 12 bases spanning the gap. This CDR3 region has 13 residues. The CDR3 DNA reads TGTGCCAGCAGCTTCTGGGGGCGAGGTGAAGCTTTCTTT. Its protein is CASSFWGRGEAFF.

This chain links TRBV14 with TRBJ2-1; D might be TRBD2 (6 bases). This CDR3 region has 15 residues. V dropped 0 bases and J dropped 7 bases, with 13 bases sitting between them. Germline V gives CDR1 SGHDN, CDR2 FVKESK. The CDR3 sequence: CASSQDGSSGNEQFF. The CDR3 bases are TGTGCCAGCAGCCAAGATGGGAGTAGCGGAAATGAGCAGTTCTTC.

The chain is built from TRBV19 and TRBJ2-3; D ambiguous. CDR1 and CDR2 from the germline V gene are LNHDA and SQIVND (reference sequence). This CDR3 has 14 amino acids. The V end lost 5 bases, the J end lost 2 bases, and 11 bases lay between the germline ends. The CDR3 here is CASSPSGFTDTQYF. For the CDR3, the DNA is TGTGCCAGTAGTCCCTCCGGGTTCACAGATACGCAGTATTTT.

This clonotype was recorded a few times. The chain carries TRBV6-6 and TRBJ2-3; TRBD2 matches at 9 bases. The germline gives CDR1 MNHNY, CDR2 SVGAGI (reference sequence). The CDR3 runs 17 residues. The trim removed 5 bases at V and 2 bases at J, leaving 11 bases unmatched. The CDR3 here is CASSPGVSGGFTDTQYF. In nucleotides, the CDR3 is TGTGCCAGCAGTCCGGGTGTTAGCGGGGGTTTCACAGATACGCAGTATTTT.

This clonotype was counted many times. The J gene is TRBJ2-2, the V gene TRBV11-2; D is perhaps TRBD1 (6 bases). V was clipped by 5 bases and J by 5 bases, with 9 bases between them. CDR1 SGHAT and CDR2 FQNNGV come from the germline V gene. This CDR3 contains 13 residues. The CDR3 region is CASSLGQTGELFF. The CDR3 DNA is TGTGCCAGCAGCCTCGGACAGACCGGGGAGCTGTTTTTT.

This clonotype has ten or more counts. The chain carries TRBV5-1 and TRBJ2-3; D unresolved. This CDR3 is 13 amino acids long. V was pared by 4 bases and J by 4 bases, with 10 bases between. From germline, CDR1 is SGHRS and CDR2 YFSETQ. The CDR3 DNA is TGCGCCAGCAGCATCACCGGGCCAGATACGCAGTATTTT. This codes for CASSITGPDTQYF.

V and J are TRBV6-4 and TRBJ2-1, with D possibly being TRBD2 (5 bases). There are 14 residues in the CDR3. Germline V gene data show CDR1 as MRHNA and CDR2 as SNTAGT. V was clipped by 4 bases and J by 4 bases, with 11 bases between them. Written as DNA, the CDR3 is TGTGCCAGCAGTGTCGGGGTCGGATACAATGAGCAGTTCTTC. It codes for CASSVGVGYNEQFF.

The rearrangement joins TRBV6-2 or TRBV6-3 to TRBJ1-2; D remains ambiguous. V lost 0 bases, J lost 7 bases, and 12 bases lay in between. This CDR3 has 14 amino acids. Looked up from germline, CDR1 is MNHEY and CDR2 is SVGEGT. The CDR3 bases are TGTGCCAGCAGTTACTCGATAGACGGAACTGGCTACACCTTC. Encoded protein: CASSYSIDGTGYTF.

This clonotype was picked up a small number of times. The gene calls are TRBV18 and TRBJ1-2; 9 nucleotides align to TRBD1. The germline V gene has CDR1 KGHSH and CDR2 LQKENI. The CDR3 sequence is 15 residues long. With 1 base clipped from V and 4 bases from J, the junction kept 4 bases outside the gene matches. CDR3 amino acids: CASSPRQGDPYGYTF. CDR3 nucleotide sequence: TGTGCCAGCTCACCACGACAGGGGGATCCCTATGGCTACACCTTC.

This clonotype was recorded a few times. The rearrangement joins TRBV6-1 to TRBJ2-1; possibly TRBD1 or TRBD2 for D (5 bases each). Trimming took off 0 bases at V and 9 bases at J, with 15 bases between the two ends. The germline CDR1 and CDR2 sequences are MNHNS and SASEGT. The CDR3 sequence is 15 residues long. The CDR3 loop is CASSEALGRAGEQFF. CDR3 nucleotides: TGTGCCAGCAGTGAAGCGCTCGGCAGGGCGGGTGAGCAGTTCTTC.

This clonotype came up a few times. The rearrangement joins TRBV7-6 to TRBJ2-3; 12 bases match TRBD2. V dropped 5 bases and J dropped 3; count of bases not matched to a gene: 3. The V gene's germline CDR1 is SGHVS and CDR2 FNYEAQ. This CDR3 contains 15 residues. The chain's CDR3 is CASSPSGGETDTQYF. CDR3 in DNA: TGTGCCAGCAGCCCTAGCGGGGGGGAAACAGATACGCAGTATTTT. Full variable domain (rest looked up from reference TRBV7-6 and TRBJ2-3): GAGVSQSPRYKVTKRGQDVALRCDPISGHVSLYWYRQALGQGPEFLTYFNYEAQQDKSGLPNDRFSAERPEGSISTLTIQRTEQRDSAMYRCASSPSGGETDTQYFGPGTRLTVL.

Turning to this clonotype: Sequence at one end of the junction differs from germline and may be a read error. The chain joins TRBV4-2 to TRBJ2-1; no firm D call. Germline assignment: CDR1 LGHNA and CDR2 YNFKEQ. The CDR3 consists of 12 residues. CDR3 residues: CASSQDGRQEVF. The CDR3 DNA follows: TGTGCCAGCAGCCAAGACGGGCGGCAGGAAGTCTTC.

A few counts support this clonotype. This rearrangement joins TRBV20-1 to TRBJ1-1; maybe TRBD1 (5 bases). Germline loops: CDR1 DFQATT, CDR2 SNEGSKA (reference sequence). CDR3 length equals 15 residues. Trimming pared 2 bases from V and 5 bases from J, leaving 18 bases between. Written as DNA, the CDR3 is TGCAGTGCTAGATACACCCCAGCGTCAGGGACTGAAGCTTTCTTT. Translating gives CSARYTPASGTEAFF.

V usage is TRBV3-1 and J usage is TRBJ2-5; the D gene could be TRBD1 or TRBD2 (5 bases each). V lost 7 bases and J lost 4, with 19 bases in between. The length of the CDR3 is 15 residues. From germline, CDR1 is LGHDT and CDR2 YNNKEL (reference sequence). For the CDR3, the DNA is TGTGCCAGCACCCAGGAGAGGGGATGGAGAGAGACCCAGTACTTC. Its translation: CASTQERGWRETQYF.

This clonotype was found a few times. The chain is built from TRBV5-1 and TRBJ2-5, with 12 bases aligning to TRBD2. Germline-derived CDR1 and CDR2 are SGHRS and YFSETQ. The CDR3 has 16 amino acids. V shed 4 bases and J 3 bases; nucleotides not matched to a gene: 7. CDR3 loop: CASSIASGGAEETQYF. The DNA of the CDR3 is TGCGCCAGCAGCATCGCTAGCGGGGGGGCTGAAGAGACCCAGTACTTC.

This clonotype was detected a few times. The rearrangement joins TRBV4-2 to TRBJ1-5; 9 nucleotides align to TRBD1. This CDR3 has 16 amino acids. The V gene's germline CDR1 is LGHNA and CDR2 YNFKEQ. J was trimmed by 6 bases and V by 0 bases; bases with no gene match: 6. CDR3 nucleotides: TGTGCCAGCAGCCAAGAACAGGGGGCGCGGGGTCAGCCCCAGCATTTT. Translating it yields CASSQEQGARGQPQHF.

The rearrangement uses TRBV7-9 and TRBJ2-7; D could derive from TRBD1 or TRBD2 (6 bases each). The V end lost 3 bases, the J end lost 11 bases, and 11 bases lay between the germline ends. Germline V gene sequence: CDR1 SEHNR, CDR2 FQNEAQ (reference sequence). This CDR3 has 11 residues. The CDR3 here is CASSLGGTKYF. The CDR3 coding sequence is TGTGCCAGCAGCTTGGGCGGGACAAAGTACTTC.

This clonotype was detected only a few times. The V call is TRBV28, the J call TRBJ2-3; no clear D gene. The CDR3 is 14 residues long. V was trimmed by 5 bases and J by 2 bases, leaving 11 bases between them. Germline V gene data show CDR1 as MDHEN and CDR2 as SYDVKM. The CDR3 protein is CASSRGEPTDTQYF. CDR3 DNA: TGTGCCAGCAGTCGAGGTGAACCCACAGATACGCAGTATTTT.